Listed below are T cell receptor beta chains from one sample, sequenced in a study of T cell responses to AZD1222 COVID-19 vaccine. Profiling relied on immunoSEQ multiplex PCR, and the TCRdb table lists in-frame clones only, not all of them. The top ten clones hold less than 25% of a sample with about 72,000 clones, around 86% of them seen once. The sample consisted of peripheral blood, taken on day 0 of AZD1222 vaccination. The receptors stem from an adult in good health. CDR3s include the opening cysteine and the closing phenylalanine or tryptophan. Fields, in order: D gene, V gene, clone size, J gene, CDR3 protein, CDR3 DNA. D genes are given only for firm matches. Size values are once, few and many counts, or a class for expanded clones, and some rows have none.

NA	TRBV7-2	NA	TRBJ2-3	CASSPSRDPSTDTQYF	TGTGCCAGCAGCCCCAGCCGGGATCCGAGCACAGATACGCAGTATTTT
NA	TRBV20-1	NA	TRBJ2-7	CSASRPSSYEQYF	TGCAGTGCGAGTAGGCCTAGCTCCTACGAGCAGTACTTC
NA	TRBV28	NA	TRBJ2-3	CASSLYVRGFSGDGRNTDTQYF	TGTGCCAGCAGTTTGTATGTACGAGGGTTTTCAGGCGACGGACGGAACACAGATACGCAGTATTTT
TRBD1	TRBV27	few	TRBJ2-3	CASRTPFDIRGPDTQYF	TGTGCCAGCAGGACCCCGTTTGACATCAGGGGGCCGGATACGCAGTATTTT
NA	TRBV4-1	once	TRBJ1-4	CASSQDPSGKLFF	TGCGCCAGCAGCCAAGATCCGAGCGGAAAACTGTTTTTT
NA	TRBV6-6	NA	TRBJ1-2	CASSYHGAGDGYTF	TGTGCCAGCAGTTACCATGGGGCGGGGGATGGCTACACCTTC
NA	TRBV4-2	NA	TRBJ1-4	CASSLDLTGEGNEKLFF	TGTGCCAGCAGCCTCGACCTTACAGGAGAGGGGAATGAAAAACTGTTTTTT
TRBD1	TRBV15	NA	TRBJ1-6	CATSRGTEYNSPLHF	TGTGCCACCAGCAGGGGGACAGAGTATAATTCACCCCTCCACTTT
TRBD1	TRBV10-3	NA	TRBJ1-6	CAISDGTANSPLHF	TGTGCCATCAGTGACGGGACAGCTAATTCACCCCTCCACTTT
TRBD1	TRBV12-3/TRBV12-4	NA	TRBJ1-5	CASSLQGGQPQHF	TGTGCCAGCAGTCTTCAGGGGGGTCAGCCCCAGCATTTT
NA	TRBV9	NA	TRBJ2-3	CASSSHPDTQYF	TGTGCCAGCAGCTCTCATCCAGATACGCAGTATTTT
TRBD1	TRBV6-2/TRBV6-3	NA	TRBJ2-7	CASSRAGTGFFEQYF	TGTGCCAGCAGCCGGGCCGGGACAGGATTTTTCGAGCAGTACTTC
NA	TRBV2	once	TRBJ1-3	CAAKGPRSGNTIYF	TGTGCCGCCAAGGGCCCGCGCTCTGGAAACACCATATATTTT
NA	TRBV25-1	NA	TRBJ1-5	CASSGQGRNQPQHF	TGTGCCAGCAGTGGCCAAGGACGGAATCAGCCCCAGCATTTT
TRBD1	TRBV29-1	NA	TRBJ2-2	CSVGTGVTGELFF	TGCAGCGTCGGGACAGGAGTCACCGGGGAGCTGTTTTTT
TRBD1	TRBV7-2	NA	TRBJ1-2	CASSLAGTENYGYTF	TGTGCCAGCAGCTTAGCTGGGACAGAGAACTATGGCTACACCTTC
NA	TRBV2	few	TRBJ2-7	CASKYRDHNSRYEQYF	TGTGCCAGTAAGTATAGGGACCACAACTCCCGCTACGAGCAGTACTTC
TRBD2	TRBV7-6	NA	TRBJ2-5	CASSSGPGLAEETQYF	TGTGCCAGCAGCTCGGGTCCTGGACTAGCCGAAGAGACCCAGTACTTC
NA	TRBV6-4	NA	TRBJ2-2	CASSDGERDTGELFF	TGTGCCAGCAGTGACGGCGAACGAGACACCGGGGAGCTGTTTTTT
NA	TRBV5-1	NA	TRBJ1-1	CASSLEGGPRAEAFF	TGCGCCAGCAGCTTGGAGGGGGGGCCTAGGGCTGAAGCTTTCTTT
NA	TRBV5-8	NA	TRBJ2-6	CASSLEGGSSGANVLTF	TGTGCCAGCAGCTTGGAGGGGGGGAGCTCTGGGGCCAACGTCCTGACTTTC
NA	TRBV7-6	NA	TRBJ2-1	CASSQPYNEQFF	TGTGCCAGCAGTCAACCTTACAATGAGCAGTTCTTC
NA	TRBV7-8	NA	TRBJ1-2	CASGSTGRYGYTF	TGTGCCAGCGGAAGTACAGGACGGTATGGCTACACCTTC
NA	TRBV7-2	NA	TRBJ1-5	CASSAVRGRNQPQHF	TGTGCCAGCAGCGCTGTCAGGGGACGAAATCAGCCCCAGCATTTT
TRBD2	TRBV2	NA	TRBJ2-3	CASHDGEGTKNTQYF	TGTGCCAGCCACGATGGGGAAGGGACTAAGAATACGCAGTATTTT
TRBD1	TRBV12-5	NA	TRBJ1-2	CASGRQGMGYGYTF	TGTGCTAGTGGCCGACAGGGAATGGGCTATGGCTACACCTTC
NA	TRBV19	NA	TRBJ1-5	CASTETNSNQPQHF	TGTGCCAGTACCGAGACTAATAGCAATCAGCCCCAGCATTTT
NA	TRBV19	NA	TRBJ1-1	CASSPQVYLGTEAFF	TGTGCCAGTAGTCCCCAGGTCTATTTGGGCACTGAAGCTTTCTTT
TRBD2	TRBV23-1	NA	TRBJ2-3	CASSQSREGLPSTDTQYF	TGCGCCAGCAGTCAATCAAGGGAGGGCCTACCTAGCACAGATACGCAGTATTTT
TRBD1	TRBV10-3	NA	TRBJ1-3	CAIRGTDAGNTIYF	TGTGCCATCAGGGGGACAGACGCTGGAAACACCATATATTTT
NA	TRBV7-8	NA	TRBJ2-7	CASSLLALGPSSGQYF	TGTGCCAGCAGCTTGCTGGCCCTGGGGCCCTCATCAGGGCAGTACTTC